The text below deals with one TCR beta chain. This record belongs to a study of technical replicates of blood from a few donors. Using immunoSEQ multiplex PCR, the repertoire was profiled, and TCRdb retains in-frame clones only, with some absent. The top ten hold just over 3% of the sample, which has roughly 50,000 clones, around 96% seen once. Trimming left V 1 base short and J 6 bases short, with 9 bases between. Germline lookup yields CDR1 MGHRA and CDR2 YSYEKL. The CDR3 is made up of 13 amino acids. Sequenced material: PBMCs. The genes are TRBV4-1 and TRBJ1-1, with D perhaps TRBD1 (6 bases). This sequence originates from a human donor in good health. Some clones in this sample may be carry-over from other donors' samples. CDR3 DNA: TGCGCCAGCAGCCAAGTGAAGGGGGCTGAAGCTTTCTTT. It translates to CASSQVKGAEAFF.